One sample yielded the 9 T cell receptor beta chains listed below, sequenced in a study of CD8+ T cells in alopecia areata. Treatment: oral pan-JAK inhibitor, 5-10 mg twice daily. In each case, RNA was isolated and then reverse transcribed into cDNA as the sequencing template. This table comes from immunoSEQ multiplex PCR, and its TCRdb copy is limited to in-frame clones, with some not included. The profile covers more than 100,000 clones, with more than 75% appearing a single time and more than 9.5% taken by the ten largest. The material was CD8+ T cells sorted from blood, obtained between weeks 30 and 35, from a patient treated with tofacitinib. Receptors originate from a human donor with alopecia areata.

The V gene is TRBV7-6, the J gene TRBJ1-1; D call uncertain. V was clipped by 1 base and J by 1 base, with 10 bases between them. This CDR3 region has 15 residues. The V gene's germline CDR1 is SGHVS and CDR2 FNYEAQ. CDR3: CASSLEVHPNTEAFF. The CDR3 nucleotides read TGTGCCAGCAGCTTAGAGGTACACCCGAACACTGAAGCTTTCTTT.

The genes are TRBV6-1 and TRBJ2-1; no firm D call. The germline CDR1 and CDR2 sequences are MNHNS and SASEGT. This CDR3 has 11 residues. V was cut by 3 bases and J by 13 bases, with 10 bases left in between. CDR3 bases: TGTGCCAGCAGTGATAGTGTCGATCAGTTCTTC. This gives the protein CASSDSVDQFF.

This chain links TRBV27 with TRBJ1-1; D gene unclear. This CDR3 contains 13 residues. Germline values: CDR1 MNHEY, CDR2 SMNVEV (reference sequence). The ends were cut back, 6 bases at V and 6 bases at J, with 14 bases in the middle. This CDR3 is CASRWTVDAEAFF. The CDR3 DNA reads as TGTGCCAGCAGGTGGACGGTGGACGCTGAAGCTTTCTTT.

The rearrangement uses TRBV29-1 and TRBJ2-1; TRBD1 or TRBD2 may be the D gene (6 bases each). This CDR3 is 13 amino acids long. Germline-derived CDR1 and CDR2 are SQVTM and ANQGSEA. V lost 2 bases to trimming and J lost 4 bases, with 9 bases between them. The CDR3 bases are TGCAGCGTTGAAACAGGGAGGTACAATGAGCAGTTCTTC. Its translation is CSVETGRYNEQFF.

The V gene is TRBV13, the J gene TRBJ2-5; a weak D match, TRBD1 (5 bases). CDR1 PRHDT and CDR2 FYEKMQ come from the germline V gene (reference sequence). The CDR3 sequence is 14 residues long. Trimming took off 2 bases at V and 2 bases at J, with 9 bases between the two ends. CDR3 DNA sequence: TGTGCCAGCAGCTTAAGAGGACAACAAGAGACCCAGTACTTC. This codes for CASSLRGQQETQYF.

The CDR3 loop reads CSVEEGQGPNTGELFF. DNA of the CDR3: TGCAGCGTTGAAGAAGGGCAGGGGCCGAACACCGGGGAGCTGTTTTTT. V usage is TRBV29-1 and J usage is TRBJ2-2, with a tentative D call TRBD1 (6 bases). The length of the CDR3 is 16 residues. V was cut by 0 bases and J by 0 bases, with 11 bases left in between. Germline CDR1 reads SQVTM; CDR2 reads ANQGSEA.

This clone was found once. This rearrangement joins TRBV14 to TRBJ2-5; no definite D call. V shed 0 bases and J shed 5 bases, with 7 bases lying between them. CDR1 and CDR2 (germline): SGHDN, FVKESK. This CDR3 is built from 13 residues. CDR3 coding DNA: TGTGCCAGCAGCCAAGAGGGATTGGAGACCCAGTACTTC. Translation: CASSQEGLETQYF.

The genes are TRBV30 and TRBJ2-7, with D perhaps assigned TRBD1 or TRBD2 (6 bases each). The germline V gene encodes CDR1 GTSNPN and CDR2 SVGIG (reference sequence). The CDR3 totals 16 residues. The ends were cut back, 0 bases at V and 6 bases at J, with 21 bases in the middle. The CDR3 DNA is TGTGCCTGGAGTGTGTCGATGGCAAAGGGGGACTTCGAGCAGTACTTC. Translation gives CAWSVSMAKGDFEQYF.

This sequence joins TRBV2 and TRBJ2-1; D is undetermined. Germline V lookup: CDR1 SNHLY, CDR2 FYNNEI. The CDR3 runs to 11 residues. Between the trimmed V and J ends, which lost 3 bases and 7 bases, there was a span of 4 bases. The CDR3 coding sequence is TGTGCCAGCAGTGACAGGAATGAGCAGTTCTTC. Translation gives CASSDRNEQFF.